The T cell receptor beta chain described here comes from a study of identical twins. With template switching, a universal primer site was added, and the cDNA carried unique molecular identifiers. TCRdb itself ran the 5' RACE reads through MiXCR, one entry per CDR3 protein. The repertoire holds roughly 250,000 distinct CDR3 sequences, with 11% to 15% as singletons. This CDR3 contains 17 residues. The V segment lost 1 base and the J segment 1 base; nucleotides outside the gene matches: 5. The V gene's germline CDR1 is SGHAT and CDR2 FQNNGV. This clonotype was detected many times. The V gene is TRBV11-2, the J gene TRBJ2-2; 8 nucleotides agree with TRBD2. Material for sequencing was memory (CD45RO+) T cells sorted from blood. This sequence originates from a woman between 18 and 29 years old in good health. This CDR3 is CASSLVVGTRNTGELFF. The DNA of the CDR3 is TGTGCCAGCAGCTTAGTTGTGGGGACTAGGAACACCGGGGAGCTGTTTTTT.